This TCR beta chain originates from a study of blood T cell repertoires in COVID-19. Germline lookup yields CDR1 SGHTA and CDR2 FQGNSA. This CDR3 region has 19 residues. V shed 1 base, J shed 5 bases, and the junction held 17 bases outside the gene matches. Some clones are missing from TCRdb's copy, which holds only in-frame ones; the method was immunoSEQ multiplex PCR. Seen here are hundreds of thousands of clones, roughly four fifths observed once, and the top ten hold over 10%. The source material was peripheral blood. This TCR came from a woman aged 55-70 years with active or convalescent COVID-19. V usage is TRBV7-2 and J usage is TRBJ2-7; TRBD2 matches at 10 bases. The CDR3 sequence: CASSLVAQRGGGRFHEQYF. The CDR3 DNA reads TGTGCCAGCAGCTTAGTAGCCCAGCGGGGGGGCGGGAGGTTTCACGAGCAGTACTTC. Together with reference TRBV7-2 and TRBJ2-7, the CDR3 gives the full variable domain: GAGVSQSPSNKVTEKGKDVELRCDPISGHTALYWYRQSLGQGLEFLIYFQGNSAPDKSGLPSDRFSAERTGGSVSTLTIQRTQQEDSAVYLCASSLVAQRGGGRFHEQYFGPGTRLTVT.